The next 18 T cell receptor beta chains were all read from a single sample in a study of T cell changes during pregnancy in multiple sclerosis. Profiled with immunoSEQ multiplex PCR; TCRdb holds only in-frame clones, not every one. The sample has over 45,000 clones; roughly 92% are singletons. The sample consisted of peripheral blood, taken in the third trimester of pregnancy. The receptors stem from a female donor with multiple sclerosis, enrolled in a pregnancy study.

The chain uses TRBV6-1 and TRBJ1-1; 7 nucleotides line up with TRBD1. Looked up from germline, CDR1 is MNHNS and CDR2 is SASEGT. Unmatched junction bases numbered 2, after V lost 3 bases and J lost 1 base. This CDR3 is built from 14 residues. CDR3 loop: CASSETGKNTEAFF. The CDR3 DNA follows: TGTGCCAGCAGTGAGACAGGGAAGAACACTGAAGCTTTCTTT.

The chain uses TRBV5-1 and TRBJ1-1; perhaps TRBD1 as D (6 bases). V shed 2 bases and J shed 1 base, with 6 bases lying between them. CDR1 is SGHRS, CDR2 YFSETQ, per germline. This CDR3 contains 13 residues. The CDR3 DNA sequence: TGCGCCAGCAGCTTCAGGGGGAACACTGAAGCTTTCTTT. Encoded protein: CASSFRGNTEAFF.

The chain uses TRBV18 and TRBJ2-1; 7 positions match TRBD2. J was trimmed by 4 bases and V by 1 base; bases with no gene match: 4. The CDR3 totals 15 residues. Germline V lookup: CDR1 KGHSH, CDR2 LQKENI. CDR3 sequence (DNA): TGTGCCAGCTCACCACTGGCTAGCGGTTACAATGAGCAGTTCTTC. It specifies CASSPLASGYNEQFF.

This clone has only one observation. This chain uses TRBV2 with TRBJ2-2, with TRBD1 as a possible D gene (6 bases). CDR1 SNHLY and CDR2 FYNNEI come from the germline V gene. Trimming removed 4 bases at V and 6 bases at J, with 15 bases between. CDR3 length: 15 residues. The CDR3 DNA follows: TGTGCCAGCAGTGTCCTCAAACAGGGCCCCGGGGAGCTGTTTTTT. This sequence encodes CASSVLKQGPGELFF.

The V gene is TRBV6-1, the J gene TRBJ2-7; TRBD2 matches at 11 bases. Germline V gene lookup returns CDR1 MNHNS and CDR2 SASEGT. The CDR3 extends over 11 amino acids. V dropped 11 bases and J dropped 3; count of bases not matched to a gene: 0. CDR3 loop: CAGTSGYEQYF. In DNA form, the CDR3 reads TGTGCCGGGACTAGCGGCTACGAGCAGTACTTC.

The gene calls are TRBV2 and TRBJ1-6; 8 nucleotides line up with TRBD1. The CDR3 spans 16 residues. V shed 5 bases, J shed 7 bases, and the junction held 10 bases outside the gene matches. Germline CDR1 is SNHLY and CDR2 is FYNNEI. This CDR3 is CASSLRQGLTNSPLHF. Written as DNA, the CDR3 is TGTGCCAGCAGTCTCCGACAGGGGCTGACGAATTCACCCCTCCACTTT.

This rearrangement joins TRBV25-1 to TRBJ2-7; 8 nucleotides line up with TRBD1. This CDR3 has 15 residues. CDR1 is MGHDK and CDR2 is SYGVNS in the germline V gene. J gave up 1 base and V 1 base, and 3 bases lay outside the gene matches. CDR3 in amino acids: CASSELQGVSYEQYF. As DNA, the CDR3 is TGTGCCAGCAGTGAATTACAGGGGGTATCCTACGAGCAGTACTTC.

This sequence joins TRBV5-1 and TRBJ1-4; 7 positions agree with TRBD1. The CDR3 sequence is 15 residues long. V trimming: 4 bases; J trimming: 5 bases; junction bases outside the gene matches: 8. Germline V gene sequence: CDR1 SGHRS, CDR2 YFSETQ. The CDR3 is CASSRDGTANEKLFF. CDR3 coding DNA: TGCGCCAGCAGCCGAGACGGGACAGCGAATGAAAAACTGTTTTTT.

CDR3 residues: CAWSWTSGKETQYF. As DNA, the CDR3 is TGTGCCTGGAGTTGGACTAGCGGAAAAGAGACCCAGTACTTC. The chain recombines TRBV30 with TRBJ2-5; 10 bases map to TRBD2. The germline gives CDR1 GTSNPN, CDR2 SVGIG (reference sequence). V lost 2 bases and J lost 3; bases outside the gene matches: 3. This CDR3 contains 14 residues.

The chain carries TRBV7-2 and TRBJ2-1; TRBD2 agrees at 11 bases. CDR1 SGHTA and CDR2 FQGNSA come from the germline V gene. The junction had 9 bases not matched to a gene; V was cut back by 4 bases and J by 7 bases. The CDR3 consists of 16 residues. The CDR3 loop is CASSSPTSGALNEQFF. CDR3 in DNA: TGTGCCAGCAGCTCACCGACTAGCGGGGCTCTAAATGAGCAGTTCTTC.

The rearrangement joins TRBV5-6 to TRBJ2-2, with 7 positions matching TRBD1. CDR3 length: 16 residues. CDR1 and CDR2 from the germline V gene are SGHDT and YYEEEE. V lost 2 bases, J lost 7 bases, and 11 bases stayed unmatched. The CDR3 loop is CASSFFQGVKDGELFF. CDR3 sequence (DNA): TGTGCCAGCAGCTTCTTCCAGGGGGTTAAGGACGGGGAGCTGTTTTTT.

This chain connects TRBV19 to TRBJ2-1; 8 bases line up with TRBD2. The length of the CDR3 is 17 residues. The J segment lost 1 base and the V segment lost 7 bases, leaving 12 bases of the junction unmatched. Germline values: CDR1 LNHDA, CDR2 SQIVND (reference sequence). The CDR3 spells CASTPGIAGISYNEQFF. CDR3 coding DNA: TGTGCCAGTACTCCAGGGATAGCGGGGATATCCTACAATGAGCAGTTCTTC.

The gene calls are TRBV7-9 and TRBJ2-1, with TRBD1 matching over 9 bases. The germline gives CDR1 SEHNR, CDR2 FQNEAQ (reference sequence). The V and J ends lost 0 bases and 0 bases, in that order; junction bases with no gene match: 6. The CDR3 consists of 18 residues. CDR3 in DNA: TGTGCCAGCAGCTTAGCAACGCGACAGGGGGTCTCCTACAATGAGCAGTTCTTC. Translation: CASSLATRQGVSYNEQFF. The variable domain in full, with the rest retrieved from reference TRBV7-9 and TRBJ2-1, is DTGVSQNPRHKITKRGQNVTFRCDPISEHNRLYWYRQTLGQGPEFLTYFQNEAQLEKSRLLSDRFSAERPKGSFSTLEIQRTEQGDSAMYLCASSLATRQGVSYNEQFFGPGTRLTVL.

The gene calls are TRBV6-1 and TRBJ2-7; 7 bases align to TRBD1. The CDR3 spans 13 residues. After removal of 8 bases from V and 2 bases from J, the junction contained 6 bases not matched to a gene. The germline gives CDR1 MNHNS, CDR2 SASEGT. CDR3 in amino acids: CASLRQGAYEQYF. The CDR3 nucleotides are TGTGCCAGCCTCCGACAGGGAGCCTACGAGCAGTACTTC.

The chain joins TRBV10-3 to TRBJ2-5; the match to TRBD1 covers 7 bases. Germline V gives CDR1 ENHRY, CDR2 SYGVKD. This CDR3 has 15 residues. Losses at the gene ends were 2 bases for V and 5 bases for J; bases not matched to a gene: 8. CDR3 in amino acids: CAISEVKGARETQYF. The CDR3 nucleotides are TGTGCCATCAGTGAGGTTAAGGGGGCGCGGGAGACCCAGTACTTC.

The rearrangement joins TRBV7-3 to TRBJ2-7; D perhaps matches TRBD1 (6 bases). The CDR3 sequence is 13 residues long. The germline V gene has CDR1 SGHTA and CDR2 FQGTGA. Trimming pared 9 bases from V and 2 bases from J, leaving 14 bases between. The CDR3 region is CARERGSTYEQYF. CDR3 nucleotide sequence: TGTGCCAGGGAAAGGGGGAGTACCTACGAGCAGTACTTC.

V usage is TRBV6-4 and J usage is TRBJ2-3; D possibly corresponds to TRBD2 (5 bases). Germline V CDR1 and CDR2: MRHNA, SNTAGT. The CDR3 runs to 13 residues. Trimming shortened V by 0 bases and J by 8 bases, and 9 bases separated the two germline ends. DNA for the CDR3: TGTGCCAGCAGTGACTCCTCGGCGGGTACGCAGTATTTT. Protein sequence: CASSDSSAGTQYF.

This chain joins TRBV29-1 and TRBJ1-5; tentative D call: TRBD1 (5 bases). Germline V gene lookup returns CDR1 SQVTM and CDR2 ANQGSEA. CDR3 length: 13 amino acids. V lost 5 bases, J lost 2 bases, and 10 bases lay in between. CDR3 bases: TGCAGCGTTTCCGGGGGGGGCAATCAGCCCCAGCATTTT. It is translated as CSVSGGGNQPQHF. Drawing the rest from reference TRBV29-1 and TRBJ1-5, the complete variable domain is SAVISQKPSRDICQRGTSLTIQCQVDSQVTMMFWYRQQPGQSLTLIATANQGSEATYESGFVIDKFPISRPNLTFSTLTVSNMSPEDSSIYLCSVSGGGNQPQHFGDGTRLSIL.